The 27 T cell receptor beta chains presented below share a single source sample, sequenced in a study of regulatory T cells in long-lasting Graves disease. The time point denotes: newly diagnosed GD, antithyroid drugs for less than 3 months. The TCR library was prepared using RNA isolated from PBMCs. Library construction for TCR beta used iRepertoire HTBI primers and Arm-PCR of CDR3 regions. Via MiXCR, TCRdb re-called the multiplex PCR reads, giving one row per CDR3 protein. This table has 530,000 or so distinct CDR3 sequences, approximately 15% appearing once. The same sample was also studied in work on T cells in Graves' hyperthyroidism and ophthalmopathy.

The sequencing used peripheral blood mononuclear cells (PBMCs), collected at new diagnosis, from a patient treated with antithyroid drugs. Every receptor here comes from a man aged 30-40 years with Graves disease.

The CDR3 sequence is CASSAERSQYF. CDR3 coding DNA: TGTGCCAGCAGTGCCGAGCGGTCGCAGTACTTC. The rearrangement joins TRBV25-1 to TRBJ2-1; tentative D call: TRBD2 (5 bases). The J call is uncertain, as TRBJ2-7 better fits the DNA end. Germline assignment: CDR1 MGHDK and CDR2 SYGVNS. The CDR3 is made up of 11 amino acids.

Regarding this clonotype: A far larger clone lies a single base away; this is likely a read error. The conserved closing phenylalanine or tryptophan is absent in this CDR3, likely reflecting a read error. V gene TRBV6-2 or TRBV6-3 combines with J gene TRBJ1-1; D might be TRBD1 (5 bases). The CDR3 runs 13 residues. Germline CDR1 reads MNHEY; CDR2 reads SVGEGT. Trimming took off 7 bases at V and 2 bases at J, with 11 bases between the two ends. CDR3 coding DNA: TGTGCCAGCAACCGGGGCCGTAACACTGAAGCTTTCTCT. Translated: CASNRGRNTEAFS.

The chain combines TRBV3-1 with TRBJ2-1; tentative D call: TRBD2 (6 bases). Germline V gene data show CDR1 as LGHDT and CDR2 as YNNKEL (reference sequence). The CDR3 covers 14 residues. Trimming removed 0 bases from V and 10 bases from J, with 13 bases in between. The CDR3 DNA sequence: TGTGCCAGCAGCCAAGACGGGGGAACGAGGGAGCAGTTCTTC. Its translation is CASSQDGGTREQFF.

V and J are TRBV19 and TRBJ2-7; 7 bases are shared with TRBD2. The V gene end was trimmed by 3 bases and the J gene end by 1 base; junction bases not matched to a gene: 6. Germline loops: CDR1 LNHDA, CDR2 SQIVND (reference sequence). The CDR3 spans 15 residues. The CDR3 sequence: CASSILAGPSYEQYF. The CDR3 DNA reads as TGTGCCAGTAGTATTTTAGCGGGCCCGTCCTACGAGCAGTACTTC.

This clonotype was seen at least ten times. The chain is built from TRBV6-2 or TRBV6-3 and TRBJ1-1, with D possibly matching TRBD1 (6 bases). Deletions cut 5 bases from V and 4 bases from J, with 11 bases between. CDR3 length: 13 residues. CDR1 and CDR2 from the germline V gene are MNHEY and SVGEGT. This CDR3 is CASSEQGSTEAFF. CDR3 DNA: TGTGCCAGCAGTGAACAGGGAAGCACTGAAGCTTTCTTT.

V gene TRBV12-3 or TRBV12-4 combines with J gene TRBJ2-1; 7 bases agree with TRBD2. The CDR3 covers 11 residues. J lost 7 bases, V lost 6 bases, and 0 bases had no gene match. The CDR3 DNA reads TGTGCCAGCAGGGGGGGGAATGAGCAGTTCTTC. This encodes CASRGGNEQFF.

The chain has TRBV27 and TRBJ2-3; TRBD2 matches at 8 bases. After removal of 6 bases from V and 3 bases from J, the junction contained 8 bases not matched to a gene. Per the germline V gene, CDR1 is MNHEY and CDR2 is SMNVEV (reference sequence). This CDR3 has 15 amino acids. The CDR3 DNA sequence: TGTGCCAGCAGCCAAACGGGGGGGGGGACAGATACGCAGTATTTT. It translates to CASSQTGGGTDTQYF.

This clonotype was observed at least ten times. The chain joins TRBV27 to TRBJ1-1; D remains unclear. Germline V CDR1 and CDR2: MNHEY, SMNVEV (reference sequence). The CDR3 covers 15 residues. Trimming took off 5 bases at V and 1 base at J, with 14 bases between the two ends. Here the CDR3 DNA reads TGTGCCAGCAGTCCCCCCGTGAGGGCGAACACTGAAGCTTTCTTT. Translated, it gives CASSPPVRANTEAFF.

This chain uses TRBV3-1 with TRBJ2-1; 10 bases fit TRBD2. The CDR3 runs to 16 residues. Germline V gives CDR1 LGHDT, CDR2 YNNKEL (reference sequence). The junction had 9 bases not matched to a gene; V was cut back by 4 bases and J by 6 bases. CDR3 DNA: TGTGCCAGCAGCCTTGGGGGACTAGCGAAGGTCAATGAGCAGTTCTTC. This sequence encodes CASSLGGLAKVNEQFF.

The gene calls are TRBV7-9 and TRBJ2-3, with TRBD2 identical over 7 bases. Losses at the gene ends were 2 bases for V and 4 bases for J; bases not matched to a gene: 3. CDR3 size: 14 residues. Germline CDR1 and CDR2: SEHNR and FQNEAQ (reference sequence). CDR3 amino acids: CASSLLRGADTQYF. Here the CDR3 DNA reads TGTGCCAGCAGCTTACTACGGGGGGCAGATACGCAGTATTTT.

This clonotype was seen repeatedly, ten times or more. V usage is TRBV20-1 and J usage is TRBJ2-7; 12 bases align to TRBD2. The CDR3 consists of 13 residues. Germline trimming cut 5 bases from V and 4 bases from J; bases unmatched to any gene: 3. Per the germline V gene, CDR1 is DFQATT and CDR2 is SNEGSKA (reference sequence). In nucleotides, the CDR3 is TGCAGTGCTCCTAGCGGGAGGGGGTACGAGCAGTACTTC. This encodes CSAPSGRGYEQYF.

This clonotype was picked up many times. The CDR3 DNA is TGTGCCGGTTCCGGGACTAGCGGGAGCCTAGGAGATACGCAGTATTTT. Translated: CAGSGTSGSLGDTQYF. J is TRBJ2-3 and V is TRBV7-8, with TRBD2 identical over 14 bases. CDR1 and CDR2 (germline): SGHVS, FQNEAQ. V lost 11 bases, J lost 5 bases, and 12 bases stayed unmatched. The CDR3 sequence is 16 residues long.

V usage is TRBV29-1 and J usage is TRBJ2-5; 8 bases match TRBD2. The CDR3 runs 13 residues. CDR1 is SQVTM and CDR2 is ANQGSEA in the germline V gene. Unmatched junction bases numbered 6, after V lost 7 bases and J lost 2 bases. The CDR3, as DNA: TGCAGCGGGAAGCGGGGGTTACAAGAGACCCAGTACTTC. Protein: CSGKRGLQETQYF.

CDR3 sequence (DNA): TGCAGCGTTGGAACGCGGGGCTCTGGAAACACCATATATTTT. Encoded protein: CSVGTRGSGNTIYF. V and J are TRBV29-1 and TRBJ1-3; no firm D call. The V gene's germline CDR1 is SQVTM and CDR2 ANQGSEA. Trimming left V 4 bases short and J 0 bases short, with 10 bases between. The CDR3 is made up of 14 amino acids.

The chain recombines TRBV27 with TRBJ2-7; D is uncertain. V was clipped by 6 bases and J by 3 bases, with 18 bases between them. The length of the CDR3 is 15 residues. Germline assignment: CDR1 MNHEY and CDR2 SMNVEV (reference sequence). This chain's CDR3 is CASRDGPPNHYEQYF. The CDR3 nucleotides read TGTGCCAGCAGGGACGGCCCCCCGAACCACTACGAGCAGTACTTC.

This clonotype has at least ten counts. V is TRBV20-1 and J is TRBJ2-3, with TRBD2 matching 7 bases. V was pared by 0 bases and J by 4 bases, with 1 base of the junction left unmatched. The CDR3 consists of 13 residues. CDR1 is DFQATT, CDR2 SNEGSKA, per germline (reference sequence). Here the CDR3 reads CSARDTSADTQYF. The CDR3 DNA sequence: TGCAGTGCTAGAGATACTAGCGCAGATACGCAGTATTTT.

The sample holds many counts of this clonotype. The chain recombines TRBV12-3 or TRBV12-4 with TRBJ2-1; D remains ambiguous. This CDR3 region has 13 residues. The V end lost 3 bases, the J end lost 7 bases, and 10 bases lay between the germline ends. The CDR3 sequence: CASSLGLTNEQFF. CDR3 DNA sequence: TGTGCCAGCAGTTTGGGCCTGACGAATGAGCAGTTCTTC.

The V and J genes are TRBV5-1 and TRBJ2-1; D may be TRBD1 or TRBD2 (5 bases each). Germline values: CDR1 SGHRS, CDR2 YFSETQ. Trimming removed 5 bases from V and 15 bases from J, with 15 bases in between. This CDR3 region has 11 residues. As DNA, the CDR3 is TGCGCCAGCAGTAAATCGGGACCCACGTTCTTC. Protein: CASSKSGPTFF.

This clonotype was seen many times. The chain combines TRBV30 with TRBJ1-1, with a possible D match to TRBD1 (6 bases). The CDR3 spans 15 residues. V was trimmed by 2 bases and J by 0 bases, leaving 13 bases between them. Germline V gene data show CDR1 as GTSNPN and CDR2 as SVGIG (reference sequence). The CDR3 region is CAWSKKGGVNTEAFF. CDR3 DNA: TGTGCCTGGAGTAAGAAAGGGGGAGTGAACACTGAAGCTTTCTTT.

V usage is TRBV2 and J usage is TRBJ2-5, with 11 bases lining up with TRBD2. V shed 3 bases and J 4 bases; nucleotides not matched to a gene: 7. The CDR3 is 16 residues long. The germline V gene encodes CDR1 SNHLY and CDR2 FYNNEI. In DNA, the CDR3 is TGTGCCAGCAGTGACGAGGGGACTAGCGGCCTAGAGACCCAGTACTTC. Protein: CASSDEGTSGLETQYF.

The table lists this clonotype with many counts. J is TRBJ2-7 and V is TRBV20-1, with 9 nucleotides matching TRBD2. J lost 5 bases, V lost 1 base, and 12 bases had no gene match. Germline V gene sequence: CDR1 DFQATT, CDR2 SNEGSKA (reference sequence). The CDR3 loop spans 16 amino acids. The CDR3 DNA sequence: TGCAGTGCTAGAGCCCCTCGACTAGCGGCAGCCAACGAGCAGTACTTC. Its translation: CSARAPRLAAANEQYF.

This clonotype was seen at least ten times. The V and J genes are TRBV7-9 and TRBJ2-2, with unresolved D. Trimming cost V 4 bases and J 7 bases, with 13 bases left between them. The CDR3 extends over 14 amino acids. Germline values: CDR1 SEHNR, CDR2 FQNEAQ (reference sequence). CDR3 protein: CASSYRPPFGELFF. The CDR3 region has the DNA TGTGCCAGCAGCTATAGACCGCCGTTCGGGGAGCTGTTTTTT.

This clonotype was seen at least ten times. The rearrangement joins TRBV5-4 to TRBJ2-7, with D tentatively TRBD1 or TRBD2 (5 bases each). V was pared by 5 bases and J by 3 bases, with 12 bases between. CDR1 and CDR2 (germline): SGHNT, YYREEE (reference sequence). The CDR3 consists of 13 residues. CDR3 residues: CASRPRGVYEQYF. CDR3 sequence (DNA): TGTGCCAGCAGACCCCGAGGGGTCTACGAGCAGTACTTC.

This clonotype has more than one count but fewer than ten. The genes are TRBV4-2 and TRBJ2-7, with 9 bases fitting TRBD1. This CDR3 is 15 amino acids long. Germline values: CDR1 LGHNA, CDR2 YNFKEQ. V was pared by 4 bases and J by 2 bases, with 6 bases of the junction left unmatched. CDR3 nucleotide sequence: TGTGCCAGCAGCCCTACCAGACAGGGGGCCTACGAGCAGTACTTC. Its protein is CASSPTRQGAYEQYF.

This clonotype was seen repeatedly, ten times or more. The chain combines TRBV7-2 with TRBJ2-5; perhaps TRBD2 as D (5 bases). This CDR3 comprises 15 residues. Looked up from germline, CDR1 is SGHTA and CDR2 is FQGNSA. Deletions cut 0 bases from V and 3 bases from J, with 11 bases between. Here the CDR3 reads CASSLAAFGKETQYF. For the CDR3, the DNA is TGTGCCAGCAGCTTAGCGGCTTTCGGGAAAGAGACCCAGTACTTC. Full variable domain (remainder filled in from reference TRBV7-2 and TRBJ2-5): GAGVSQSPSNKVTEKGKDVELRCDPISGHTALYWYRQSLGQGLEFLIYFQGNSAPDKSGLPSDRFSAERTGGSVSTLTIQRTQQEDSAVYLCASSLAAFGKETQYFGPGTRLLVL.

The chain is built from TRBV19 and TRBJ1-1; D not certain. The V end was cut by 7 bases, the J end by 3 bases, with 21 bases between. Germline lookup yields CDR1 LNHDA and CDR2 SQIVND (reference sequence). The CDR3 consists of 16 residues. The CDR3 DNA is TGTGCCAGTATTAGGCACCATCCGGGTGAGGACACTGAAGCTTTCTTT. Its translation is CASIRHHPGEDTEAFF.

This clonotype has just a few counts. The genes are TRBV5-1 and TRBJ2-1; D is unclear. Trimming stripped 0 bases from V and 7 bases from J, with 8 bases between. CDR1 is SGHRS and CDR2 is YFSETQ in the germline V gene. This CDR3 has 13 residues. The CDR3 loop reads CASSLGVWNEQFF. CDR3 sequence (DNA): TGCGCCAGCAGCTTGGGGGTGTGGAATGAGCAGTTCTTC.